This T cell receptor beta chain comes out of a study of blood T cell repertoires in COVID-19 (TCRdb year 2020). At the level of the whole study: Collaborator samples came from the United States, Italy and Spain and covered acute and convalescent phases of COVID-19. The material from the prospective study consisted of cDNA or gDNA derived from T cells, B-cell-depleted T cells, or PBMCs. The samples were drawn from two sources: the first 160 participants of the ongoing ImmuneRACE study, and 1,200 or so subjects contributed by 6 global collaborators. A de-identified subject ID, COVID-19 status, age in years and sex were almost always included in the sample metadata. A freely available public database, intended as a resource for researchers studying the immune response to SARS-CoV-2, is where the repertoires were released. Where available, HLA class I and class II types were taken from metadata supplied by the sample provider and were not determined by assay-based typing. The dataset comprised deeply sampled blood TCRbeta repertoires from subjects exposed to, actively infected with, or recovered from COVID-19. On the study overall, not on this receptor specifically: The quantity of clinical and demographic metadata differed by source and by participant and was supplied without curation.

The collaborating institutions used their own protocols to collect whole blood in K2EDTA tubes. For TCRbeta analysis, collaborators shipped samples as frozen whole blood, isolated PBMCs, or DNA extracted from either of those sample types. The CDR3 runs 13 amino acids, cysteine and phenylalanine included. Of the read, only the CDR3 DNA is kept; its 39 bases are in frame from base 1. The germline V and J ends show losses of 5 bases and 7 bases respectively, and no gene match explains 6 bases of the junction. CDR1 and CDR2, looked up from the germline V gene, are MDHEN and SYDVKM. TCRbeta CDR3 regions were amplified from genomic DNA using the immunoSEQ Assay, a bias-controlled multiplex PCR. The authors' analysis ran thus. The number of nucleated cells in each sample was estimated from the amplification of reference gene primers within the assay. To quantify the absolute abundance of each unique TCRbeta CDR3 rearrangement, sequence reads were collapsed and filtered. For each sample, productive Simpson clonality was calculated by taking the square root of Simpson's diversity index across productive rearrangements. What TCRdb holds here is the immuneACCESS table cut down to in-frame rearrangements. Part of the clones is not present; checked against another copy, under half of the missing clones reflect an unresolved V gene, and the others are unexplained. V and J calls and clone size are given by that table; D and trimming were obtained from the DNA. The sample table lists 140,000 to 150,000 clones, just under 90% of them with a count of one. The top ten clones comprise roughly 8% of the sample.

Points on this clone: It lacks a known antigen. Base qualities were left out, and no much larger clone turns up one base away.

The sample consisted of peripheral blood. The receptor was derived from a woman aged 45-60 years with active or convalescent COVID-19. The receptor chain draws on TRBV28 and TRBJ2-7, with 9 central nucleotides matching TRBD1. This receptor has the CDR3 CASSISGTGEQYF. The nucleotide sequence reads TGTGCCAGCAGTATAAGTGGGACAGGGGAGCAGTACTTC.